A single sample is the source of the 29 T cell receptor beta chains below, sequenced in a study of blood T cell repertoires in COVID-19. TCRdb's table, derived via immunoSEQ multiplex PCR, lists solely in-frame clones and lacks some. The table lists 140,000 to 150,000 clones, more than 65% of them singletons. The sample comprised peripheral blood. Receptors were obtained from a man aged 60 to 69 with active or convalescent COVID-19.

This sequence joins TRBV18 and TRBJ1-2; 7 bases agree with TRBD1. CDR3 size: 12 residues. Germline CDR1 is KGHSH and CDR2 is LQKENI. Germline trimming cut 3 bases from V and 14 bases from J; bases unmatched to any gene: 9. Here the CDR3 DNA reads TGTGCCAGCTCACCGGGACAGCTAATTGAAACCTTC. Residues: CASSPGQLIETF.

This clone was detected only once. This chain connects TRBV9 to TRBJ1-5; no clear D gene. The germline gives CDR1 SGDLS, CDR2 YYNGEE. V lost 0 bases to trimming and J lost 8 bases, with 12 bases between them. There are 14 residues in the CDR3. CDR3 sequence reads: CASSVGPVGEPQHF. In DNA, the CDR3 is TGTGCCAGCAGCGTAGGGCCGGTGGGAGAGCCCCAGCATTTT. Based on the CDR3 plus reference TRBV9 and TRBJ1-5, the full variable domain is DSGVTQTPKHLITATGQRVTLRCSPRSGDLSVYWYQQSLDQGLQFLIQYYNGEERAKGNILERFSAQQFPDLHSELNLSSLELGDSALYFCASSVGPVGEPQHFGDGTRLSIL.

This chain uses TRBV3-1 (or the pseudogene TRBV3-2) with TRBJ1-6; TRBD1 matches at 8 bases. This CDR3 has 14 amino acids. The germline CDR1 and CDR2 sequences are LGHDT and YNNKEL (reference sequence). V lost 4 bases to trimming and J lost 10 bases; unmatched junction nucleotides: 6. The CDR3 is CASSPRTGNSPLHF. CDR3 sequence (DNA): TGTGCCAGCAGCCCGAGGACAGGGAACTCACCCCTCCACTTT.

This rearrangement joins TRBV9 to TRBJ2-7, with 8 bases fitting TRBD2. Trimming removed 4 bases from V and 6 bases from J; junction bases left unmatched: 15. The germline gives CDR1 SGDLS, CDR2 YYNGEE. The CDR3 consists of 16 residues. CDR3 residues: CASSPNSGGSWGEQYF. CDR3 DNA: TGTGCCAGCAGCCCGAACTCGGGGGGGTCCTGGGGCGAGCAGTACTTC.

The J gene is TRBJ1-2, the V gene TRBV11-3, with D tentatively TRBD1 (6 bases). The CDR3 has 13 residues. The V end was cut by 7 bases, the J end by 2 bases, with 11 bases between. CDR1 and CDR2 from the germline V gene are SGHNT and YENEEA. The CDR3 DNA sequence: TGTGCCAGCACTACAGGGACCAACTATGGCTACACCTTC. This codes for CASTTGTNYGYTF.

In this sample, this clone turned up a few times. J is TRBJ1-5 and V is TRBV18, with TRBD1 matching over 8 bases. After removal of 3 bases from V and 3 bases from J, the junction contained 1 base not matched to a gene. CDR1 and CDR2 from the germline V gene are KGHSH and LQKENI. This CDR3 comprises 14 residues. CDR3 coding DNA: TGTGCCAGCTCACCGACAGGGGACAATCAGCCCCAGCATTTT. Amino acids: CASSPTGDNQPQHF.

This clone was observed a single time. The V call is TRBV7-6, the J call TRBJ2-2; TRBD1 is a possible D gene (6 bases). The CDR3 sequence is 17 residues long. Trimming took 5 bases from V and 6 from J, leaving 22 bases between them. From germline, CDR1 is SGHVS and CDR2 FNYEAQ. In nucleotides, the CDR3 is TGTGCCAGCAGCCTCAACCCAACAGGGATTGACTCCGGGGAGCTGTTTTTT. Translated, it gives CASSLNPTGIDSGELFF.

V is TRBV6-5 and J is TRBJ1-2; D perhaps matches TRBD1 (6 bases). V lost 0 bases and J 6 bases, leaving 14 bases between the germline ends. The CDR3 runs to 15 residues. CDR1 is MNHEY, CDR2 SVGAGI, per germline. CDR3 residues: CASSYSGRTVDGYTF. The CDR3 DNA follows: TGTGCCAGCAGTTACTCCGGACGGACAGTTGATGGCTACACCTTC.

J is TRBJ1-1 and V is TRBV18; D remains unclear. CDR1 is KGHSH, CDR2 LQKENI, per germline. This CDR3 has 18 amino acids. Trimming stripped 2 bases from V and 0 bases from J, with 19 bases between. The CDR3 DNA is TGTGCCAGCTCACCATACCGACCCCGGAGGCGGATGAACACTGAAGCTTTCTTT. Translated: CASSPYRPRRRMNTEAFF.

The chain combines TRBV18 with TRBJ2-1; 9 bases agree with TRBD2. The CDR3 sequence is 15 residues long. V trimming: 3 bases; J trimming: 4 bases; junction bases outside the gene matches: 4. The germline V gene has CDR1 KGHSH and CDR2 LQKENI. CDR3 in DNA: TGTGCCAGCTCACCTCTAGCGGGACGTTACAATGAGCAGTTCTTC. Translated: CASSPLAGRYNEQFF.

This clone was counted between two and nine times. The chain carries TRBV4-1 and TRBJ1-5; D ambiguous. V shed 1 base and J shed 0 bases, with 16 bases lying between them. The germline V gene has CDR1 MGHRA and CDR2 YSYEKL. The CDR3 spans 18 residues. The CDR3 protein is CASSQGILARSSNQPQHF. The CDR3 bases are TGCGCCAGCAGCCAAGGTATCCTGGCGAGGTCTAGCAATCAGCCCCAGCATTTT.

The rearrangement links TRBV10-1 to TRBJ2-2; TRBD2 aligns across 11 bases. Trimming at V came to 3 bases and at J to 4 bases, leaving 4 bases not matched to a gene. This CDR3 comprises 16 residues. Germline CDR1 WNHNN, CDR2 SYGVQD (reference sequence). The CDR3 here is CASSDTSGSPTGELFF. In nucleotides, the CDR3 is TGCGCCAGCAGTGATACTAGCGGGAGTCCCACCGGGGAGCTGTTTTTT.

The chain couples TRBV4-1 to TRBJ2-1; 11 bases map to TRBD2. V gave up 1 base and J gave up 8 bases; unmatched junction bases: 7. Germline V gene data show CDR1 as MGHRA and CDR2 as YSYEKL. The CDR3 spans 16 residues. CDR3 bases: TGCGCCAGCAGCCAAGTAGCGGGAGGGTCCGGCCATGAGCAGTTCTTC. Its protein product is CASSQVAGGSGHEQFF.

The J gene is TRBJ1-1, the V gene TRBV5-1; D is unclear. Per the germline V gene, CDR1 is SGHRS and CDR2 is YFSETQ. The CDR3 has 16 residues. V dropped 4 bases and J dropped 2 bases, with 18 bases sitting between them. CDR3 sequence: CASSPKAAYGNTEAFF. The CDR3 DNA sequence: TGCGCCAGCAGCCCCAAGGCGGCGTACGGCAACACTGAAGCTTTCTTT.

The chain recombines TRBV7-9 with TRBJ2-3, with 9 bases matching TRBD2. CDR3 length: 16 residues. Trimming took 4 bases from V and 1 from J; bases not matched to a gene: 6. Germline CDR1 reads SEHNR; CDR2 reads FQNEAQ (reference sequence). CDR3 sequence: CASSSLRTSGTDTQYF. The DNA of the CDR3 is TGTGCCAGCAGCTCCTTAAGGACTAGCGGCACAGATACGCAGTATTTT.

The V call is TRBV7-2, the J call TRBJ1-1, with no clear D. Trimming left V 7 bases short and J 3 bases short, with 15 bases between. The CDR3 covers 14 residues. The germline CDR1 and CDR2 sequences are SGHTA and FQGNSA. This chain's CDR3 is CASNLRPGDTEAFF. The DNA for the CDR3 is TGTGCCAGCAACCTCCGGCCCGGGGACACTGAAGCTTTCTTT.

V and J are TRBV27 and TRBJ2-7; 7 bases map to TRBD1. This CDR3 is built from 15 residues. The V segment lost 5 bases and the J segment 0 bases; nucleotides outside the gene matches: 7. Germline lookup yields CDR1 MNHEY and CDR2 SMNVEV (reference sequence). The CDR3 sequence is CASSTLQGFSYEQYF. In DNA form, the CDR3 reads TGTGCCAGCAGTACCTTACAGGGGTTCTCCTACGAGCAGTACTTC.

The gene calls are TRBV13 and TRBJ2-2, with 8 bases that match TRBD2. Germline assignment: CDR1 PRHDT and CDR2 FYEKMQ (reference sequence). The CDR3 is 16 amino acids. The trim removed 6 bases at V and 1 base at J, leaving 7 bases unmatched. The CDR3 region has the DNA TGTGCCAGCAGTTCCCCCGGGGGGGAGAACACCGGGGAGCTGTTTTTT. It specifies CASSSPGGENTGELFF.

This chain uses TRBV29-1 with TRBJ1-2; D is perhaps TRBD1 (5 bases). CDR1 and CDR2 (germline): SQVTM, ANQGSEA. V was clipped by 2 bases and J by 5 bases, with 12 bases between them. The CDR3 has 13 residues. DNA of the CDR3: TGCAGCGTTGAAAGGGGTGCGGGGTATGGCTACACCTTC. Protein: CSVERGAGYGYTF.

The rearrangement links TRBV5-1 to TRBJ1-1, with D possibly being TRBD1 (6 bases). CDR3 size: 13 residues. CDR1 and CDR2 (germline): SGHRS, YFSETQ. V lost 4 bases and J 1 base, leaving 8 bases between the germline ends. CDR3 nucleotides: TGCGCCAGCAGCGAGGACAGGAACACTGAAGCTTTCTTT. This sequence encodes CASSEDRNTEAFF.

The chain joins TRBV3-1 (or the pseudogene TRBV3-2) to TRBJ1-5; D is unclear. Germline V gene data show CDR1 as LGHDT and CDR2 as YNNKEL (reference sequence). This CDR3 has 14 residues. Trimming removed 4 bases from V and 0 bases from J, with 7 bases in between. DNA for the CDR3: TGTGCCAGCAGCCCGAGATATAGCAATCAGCCCCAGCATTTT. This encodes CASSPRYSNQPQHF.

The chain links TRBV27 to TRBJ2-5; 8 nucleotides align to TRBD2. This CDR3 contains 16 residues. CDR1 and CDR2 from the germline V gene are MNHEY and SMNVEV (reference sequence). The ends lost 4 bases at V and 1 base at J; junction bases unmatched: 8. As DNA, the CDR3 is TGTGCCAGCAGTTCCCTTCCAGCGGGAGTCCAAGAGACCCAGTACTTC. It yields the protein CASSSLPAGVQETQYF.

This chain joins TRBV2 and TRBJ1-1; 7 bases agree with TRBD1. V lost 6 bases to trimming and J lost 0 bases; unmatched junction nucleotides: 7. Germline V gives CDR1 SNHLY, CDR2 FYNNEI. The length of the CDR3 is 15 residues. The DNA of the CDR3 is TGTGCCAGCAGGTTACAGGGGATCATGAACACTGAAGCTTTCTTT. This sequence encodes CASRLQGIMNTEAFF.

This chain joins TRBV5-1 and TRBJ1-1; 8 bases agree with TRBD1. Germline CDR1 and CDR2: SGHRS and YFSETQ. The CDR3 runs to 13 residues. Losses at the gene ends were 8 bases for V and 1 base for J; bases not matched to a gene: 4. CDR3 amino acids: CASTDRANTEAFF. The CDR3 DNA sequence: TGCGCCAGTACGGACAGGGCGAACACTGAAGCTTTCTTT.

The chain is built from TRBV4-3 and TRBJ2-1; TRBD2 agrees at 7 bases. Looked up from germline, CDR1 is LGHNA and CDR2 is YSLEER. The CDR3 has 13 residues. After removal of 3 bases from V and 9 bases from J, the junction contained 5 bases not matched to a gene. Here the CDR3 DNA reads TGCGCCAGCAGCCAGCGACTAGCCAGTGAGCAGTTCTTC. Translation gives CASSQRLASEQFF.

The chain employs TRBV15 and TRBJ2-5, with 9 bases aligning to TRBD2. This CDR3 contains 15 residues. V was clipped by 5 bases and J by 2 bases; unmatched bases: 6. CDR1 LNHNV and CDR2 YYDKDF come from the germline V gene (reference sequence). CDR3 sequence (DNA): TGTGCCACCAGCGAGATAGCGGGGGATCAAGAGACCCAGTACTTC. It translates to CATSEIAGDQETQYF.

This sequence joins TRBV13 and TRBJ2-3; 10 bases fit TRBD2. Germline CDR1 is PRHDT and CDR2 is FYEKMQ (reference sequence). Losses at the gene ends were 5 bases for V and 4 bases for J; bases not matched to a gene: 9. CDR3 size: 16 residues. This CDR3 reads CASSGRLAGRADTQYF. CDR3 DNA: TGTGCCAGCAGCGGGAGACTAGCGGGCCGTGCAGATACGCAGTATTTT. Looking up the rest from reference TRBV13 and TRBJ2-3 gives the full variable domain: AAGVIQSPRHLIKEKRETATLKCYPIPRHDTVYWYQQGPGQDPQFLISFYEKMQSDKGSIPDRFSAQQFSDYHSELNMSSLELGDSALYFCASSGRLAGRADTQYFGPGTRLTVL.

The CDR3 loop is CASSLSPGLAYEQFF. The CDR3, as DNA: TGCGCCAGCAGCTTGTCGCCGGGACTAGCCTATGAGCAGTTCTTC. The V gene is TRBV5-1, the J gene TRBJ2-1; 9 bases align to TRBD2. The CDR3 has 15 residues. Trimming cost V 1 base and J 8 bases; bases outside gene matches: 7. CDR1 is SGHRS, CDR2 YFSETQ, per germline.

The DNA for the CDR3 is TGTGCCACCAGTGGAGGGGGGGGCTATGGCTACACCTTC. Protein: CATSGGGGYGYTF. The chain links TRBV24-1 to TRBJ1-2, with D perhaps matching TRBD1 (6 bases). This CDR3 region has 13 residues. Germline V gene sequence: CDR1 KGHDR, CDR2 SFDVKD. Trimming removed 5 bases at V and 4 bases at J, with 10 bases between.